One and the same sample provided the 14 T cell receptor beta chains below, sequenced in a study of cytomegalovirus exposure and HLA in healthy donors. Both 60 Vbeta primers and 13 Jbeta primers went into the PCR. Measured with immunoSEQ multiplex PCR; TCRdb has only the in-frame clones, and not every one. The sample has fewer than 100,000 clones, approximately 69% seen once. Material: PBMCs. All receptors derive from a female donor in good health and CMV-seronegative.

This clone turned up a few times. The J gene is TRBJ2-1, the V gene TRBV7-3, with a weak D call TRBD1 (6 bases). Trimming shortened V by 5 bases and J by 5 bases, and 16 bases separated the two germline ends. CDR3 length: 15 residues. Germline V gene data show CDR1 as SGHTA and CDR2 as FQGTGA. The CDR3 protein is CASSPQGGVDNEQFF. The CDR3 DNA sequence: TGTGCCAGCAGCCCACAGGGTGGTGTGGACAATGAGCAGTTCTTC. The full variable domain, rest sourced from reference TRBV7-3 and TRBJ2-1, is GAGVSQTPSNKVTEKGKYVELRCDPISGHTALYWYRQSLGQGPEFLIYFQGTGAADDSGLPNDRFFAVRPEGSVSTLKIQRTERGDSAVYLCASSPQGGVDNEQFFGPGTRLTVL.

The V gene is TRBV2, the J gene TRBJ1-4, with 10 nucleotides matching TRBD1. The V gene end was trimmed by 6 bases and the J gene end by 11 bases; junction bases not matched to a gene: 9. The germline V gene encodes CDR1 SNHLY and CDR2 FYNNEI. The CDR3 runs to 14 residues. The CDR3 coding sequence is TGTGCCAGCAGGAACGACAGGGGGCTTGGGAAACTGTTTTTT. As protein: CASRNDRGLGKLFF.

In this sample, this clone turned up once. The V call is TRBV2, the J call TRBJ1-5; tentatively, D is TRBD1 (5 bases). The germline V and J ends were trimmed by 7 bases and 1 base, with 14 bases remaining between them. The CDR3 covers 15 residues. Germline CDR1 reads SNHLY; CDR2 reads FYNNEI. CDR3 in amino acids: CASTRQTMSNQPQHF. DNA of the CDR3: TGTGCCAGCACCCGACAGACAATGAGCAATCAGCCCCAGCATTTT.

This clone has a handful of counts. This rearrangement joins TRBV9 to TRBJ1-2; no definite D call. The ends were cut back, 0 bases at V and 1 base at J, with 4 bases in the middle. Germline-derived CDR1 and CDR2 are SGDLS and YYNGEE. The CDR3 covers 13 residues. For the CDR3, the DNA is TGTGCCAGCAGCGTAGACAGTAACTATGGCTACACCTTC. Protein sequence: CASSVDSNYGYTF.

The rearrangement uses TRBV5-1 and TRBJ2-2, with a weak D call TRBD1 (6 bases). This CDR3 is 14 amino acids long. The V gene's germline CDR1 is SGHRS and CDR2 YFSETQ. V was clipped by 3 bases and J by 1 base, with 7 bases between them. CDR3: CASSSTGNTGELFF. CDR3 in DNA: TGCGCCAGCAGCTCGACAGGGAACACCGGGGAGCTGTTTTTT.

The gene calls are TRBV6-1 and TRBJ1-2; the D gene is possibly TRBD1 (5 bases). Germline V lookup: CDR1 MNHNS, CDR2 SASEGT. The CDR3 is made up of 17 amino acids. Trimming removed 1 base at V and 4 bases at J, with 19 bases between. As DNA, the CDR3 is TGTGCCAGCAGTGAAGGGCAGGGCGCCGACAACTTCTATGGCTACACCTTC. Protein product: CASSEGQGADNFYGYTF.

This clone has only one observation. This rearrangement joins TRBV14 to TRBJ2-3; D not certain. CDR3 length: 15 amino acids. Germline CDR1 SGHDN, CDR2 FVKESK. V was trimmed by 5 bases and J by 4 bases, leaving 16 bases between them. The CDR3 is CASSAVAREADTQYF. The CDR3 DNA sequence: TGTGCCAGCAGCGCGGTGGCAAGAGAGGCAGATACGCAGTATTTT.

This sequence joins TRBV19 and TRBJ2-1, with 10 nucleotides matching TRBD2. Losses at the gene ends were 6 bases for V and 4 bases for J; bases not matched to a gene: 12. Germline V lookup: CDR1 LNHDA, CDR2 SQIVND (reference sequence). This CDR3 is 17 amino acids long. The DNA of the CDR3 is TGTGCCAGTAGCCCGACTAGCGGGTCTAGGGTTTACAATGAGCAGTTCTTC. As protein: CASSPTSGSRVYNEQFF.

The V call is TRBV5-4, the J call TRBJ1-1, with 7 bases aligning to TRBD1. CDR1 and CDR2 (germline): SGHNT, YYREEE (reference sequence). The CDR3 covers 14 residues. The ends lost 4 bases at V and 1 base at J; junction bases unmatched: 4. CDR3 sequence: CASSKGQENTEAFF. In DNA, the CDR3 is TGTGCCAGCAGCAAAGGACAGGAGAACACTGAAGCTTTCTTT. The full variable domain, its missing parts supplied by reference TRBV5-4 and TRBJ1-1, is ETGVTQSPTHLIKTRGQQVTLRCSSQSGHNTVSWYQQALGQGPQFIFQYYREEENGRGNFPPRFSGLQFPNYSSELNVNALELDDSALYLCASSKGQENTEAFFGQGTRLTVV.

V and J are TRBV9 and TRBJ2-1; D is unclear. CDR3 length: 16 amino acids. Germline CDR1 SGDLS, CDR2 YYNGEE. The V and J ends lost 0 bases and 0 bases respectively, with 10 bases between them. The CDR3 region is CASSVGGGSSYNEQFF. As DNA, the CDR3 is TGTGCCAGCAGCGTAGGTGGCGGAAGCTCCTACAATGAGCAGTTCTTC.

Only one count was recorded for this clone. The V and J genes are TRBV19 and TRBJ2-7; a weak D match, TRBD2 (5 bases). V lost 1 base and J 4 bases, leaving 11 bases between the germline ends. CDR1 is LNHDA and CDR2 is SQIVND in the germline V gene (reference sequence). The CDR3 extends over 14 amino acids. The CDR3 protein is CASSIGLRGYEQYF. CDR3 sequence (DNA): TGTGCCAGTAGTATAGGACTCCGAGGGTACGAGCAGTACTTC.

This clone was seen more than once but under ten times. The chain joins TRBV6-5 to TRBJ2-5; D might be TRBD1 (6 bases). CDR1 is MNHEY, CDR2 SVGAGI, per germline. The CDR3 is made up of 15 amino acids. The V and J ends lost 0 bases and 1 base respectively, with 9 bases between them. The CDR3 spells CASSYSGQPQETQYF. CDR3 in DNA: TGTGCCAGCAGTTACTCCGGACAGCCCCAAGAGACCCAGTACTTC.

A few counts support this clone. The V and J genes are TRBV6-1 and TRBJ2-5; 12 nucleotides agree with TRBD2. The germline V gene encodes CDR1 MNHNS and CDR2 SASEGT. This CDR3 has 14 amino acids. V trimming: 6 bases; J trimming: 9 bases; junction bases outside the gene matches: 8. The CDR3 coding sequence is TGTGCCAGCAGATATCCGGGGACTAGCGGGTCCCAGTACTTC. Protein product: CASRYPGTSGSQYF.

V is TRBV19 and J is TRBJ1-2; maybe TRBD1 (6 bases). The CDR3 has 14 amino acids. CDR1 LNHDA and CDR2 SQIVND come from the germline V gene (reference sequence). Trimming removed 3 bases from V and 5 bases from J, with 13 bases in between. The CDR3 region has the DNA TGTGCCAGTAGTATGAGCGGGGGCGGGTATGGCTACACCTTC. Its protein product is CASSMSGGGYGYTF.